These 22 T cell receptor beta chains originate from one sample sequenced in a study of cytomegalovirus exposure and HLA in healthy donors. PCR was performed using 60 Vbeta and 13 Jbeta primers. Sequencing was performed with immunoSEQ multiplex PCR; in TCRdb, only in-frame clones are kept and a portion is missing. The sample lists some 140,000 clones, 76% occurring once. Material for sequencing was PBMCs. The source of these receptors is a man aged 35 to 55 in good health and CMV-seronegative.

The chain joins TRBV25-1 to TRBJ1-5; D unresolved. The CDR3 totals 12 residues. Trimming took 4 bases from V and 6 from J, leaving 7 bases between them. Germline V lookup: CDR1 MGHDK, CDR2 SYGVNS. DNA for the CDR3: TGTGCCAGCAGTGTTCCGTGTCAGCCCCAGCATTTT. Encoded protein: CASSVPCQPQHF.

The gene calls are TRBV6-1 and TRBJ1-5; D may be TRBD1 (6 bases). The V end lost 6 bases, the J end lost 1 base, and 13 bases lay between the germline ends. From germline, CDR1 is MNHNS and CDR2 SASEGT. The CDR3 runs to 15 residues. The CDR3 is CASSLDGQSNQPQHF. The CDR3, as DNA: TGTGCCAGCAGCCTGGACGGACAGAGCAATCAGCCCCAGCATTTT.

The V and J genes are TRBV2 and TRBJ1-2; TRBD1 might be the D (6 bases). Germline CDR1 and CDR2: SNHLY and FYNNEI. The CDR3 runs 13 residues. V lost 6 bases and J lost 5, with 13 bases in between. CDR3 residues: CASREDREYGYTF. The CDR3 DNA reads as TGTGCCAGCAGGGAGGACAGAGAGTATGGCTACACCTTC.

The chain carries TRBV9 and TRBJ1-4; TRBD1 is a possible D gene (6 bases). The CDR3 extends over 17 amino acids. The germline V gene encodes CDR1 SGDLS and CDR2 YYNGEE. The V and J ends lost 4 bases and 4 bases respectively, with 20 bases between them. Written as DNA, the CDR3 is TGTGCCAGCAGCCGTAGGTGGGGGCCCGCGGGTAATGAAAAACTGTTTTTT. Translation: CASSRRWGPAGNEKLFF.

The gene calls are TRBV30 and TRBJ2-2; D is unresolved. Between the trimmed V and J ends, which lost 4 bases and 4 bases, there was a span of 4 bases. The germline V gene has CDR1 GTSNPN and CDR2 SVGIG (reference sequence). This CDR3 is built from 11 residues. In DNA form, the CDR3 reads TGTGCCTGGAAGCTCACCGGGGAGCTGTTTTTT. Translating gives CAWKLTGELFF.

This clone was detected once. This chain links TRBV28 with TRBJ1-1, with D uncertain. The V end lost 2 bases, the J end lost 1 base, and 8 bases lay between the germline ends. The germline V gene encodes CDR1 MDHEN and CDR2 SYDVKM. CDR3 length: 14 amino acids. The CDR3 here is CASSLAARNTEAFF. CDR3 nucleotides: TGTGCCAGCAGTTTAGCGGCTCGGAACACTGAAGCTTTCTTT. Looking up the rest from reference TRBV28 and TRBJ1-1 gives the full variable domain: DVKVTQSSRYLVKRTGEKVFLECVQDMDHENMFWYRQDPGLGLRLIYFSYDVKMKEKGDIPEGYSVSREKKERFSLILESASTNQTSMYLCASSLAARNTEAFFGQGTRLTVV.

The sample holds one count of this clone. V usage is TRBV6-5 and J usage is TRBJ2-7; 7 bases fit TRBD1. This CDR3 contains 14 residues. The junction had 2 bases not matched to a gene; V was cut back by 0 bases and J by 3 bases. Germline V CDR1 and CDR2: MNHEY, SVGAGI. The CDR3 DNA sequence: TGTGCCAGCAGTTACTCTAACAGGGGCTACGAGCAGTACTTC. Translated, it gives CASSYSNRGYEQYF.

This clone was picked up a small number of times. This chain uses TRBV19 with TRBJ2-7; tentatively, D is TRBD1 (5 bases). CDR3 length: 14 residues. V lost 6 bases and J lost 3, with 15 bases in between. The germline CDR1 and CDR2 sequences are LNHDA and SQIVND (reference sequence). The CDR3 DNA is TGTGCCAGTAGCGCCGGGCAGGGTGGCTACGAGCAGTACTTC. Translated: CASSAGQGGYEQYF.

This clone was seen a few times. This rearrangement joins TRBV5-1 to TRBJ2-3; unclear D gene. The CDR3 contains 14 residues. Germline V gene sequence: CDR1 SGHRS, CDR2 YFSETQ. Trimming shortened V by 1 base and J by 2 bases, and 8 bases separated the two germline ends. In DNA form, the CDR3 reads TGCGCCAGCAGCTTGTCCGAGTACACAGATACGCAGTATTTT. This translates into CASSLSEYTDTQYF.

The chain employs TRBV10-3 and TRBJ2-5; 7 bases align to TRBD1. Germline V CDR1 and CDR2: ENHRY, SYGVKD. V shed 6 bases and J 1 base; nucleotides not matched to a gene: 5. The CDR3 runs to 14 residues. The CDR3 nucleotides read TGTGCCATCAGCCCGGGACAGACCCAAGAGACCCAGTACTTC. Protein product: CAISPGQTQETQYF.

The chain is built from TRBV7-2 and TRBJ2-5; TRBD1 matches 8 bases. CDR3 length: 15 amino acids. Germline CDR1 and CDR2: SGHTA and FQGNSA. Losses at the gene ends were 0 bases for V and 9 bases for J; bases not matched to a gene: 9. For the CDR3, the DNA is TGTGCCAGCAGCTTAGCCCGGACAGGGTCGGCGGCCCAGTACTTC. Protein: CASSLARTGSAAQYF.

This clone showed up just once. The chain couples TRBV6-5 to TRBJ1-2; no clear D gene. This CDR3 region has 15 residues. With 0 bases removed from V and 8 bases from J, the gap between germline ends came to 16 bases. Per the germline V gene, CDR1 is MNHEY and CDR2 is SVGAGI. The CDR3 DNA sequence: TGTGCCAGCAGTTACTCCGGCAGCGCTCGGGAGGGCTACACCTTC. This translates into CASSYSGSAREGYTF.

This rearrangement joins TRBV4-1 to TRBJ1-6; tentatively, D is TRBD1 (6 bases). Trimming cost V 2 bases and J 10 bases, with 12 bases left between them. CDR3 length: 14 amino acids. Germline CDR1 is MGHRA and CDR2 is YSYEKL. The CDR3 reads CASSQYQGSSPLHF. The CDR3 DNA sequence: TGCGCCAGCAGCCAATATCAGGGGTCCTCACCCCTCCACTTT.

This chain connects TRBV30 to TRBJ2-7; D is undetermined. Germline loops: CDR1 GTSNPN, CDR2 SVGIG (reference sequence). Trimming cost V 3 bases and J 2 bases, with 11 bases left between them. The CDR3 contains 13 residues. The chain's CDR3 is CAWSRKQTYEQYF. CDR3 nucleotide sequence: TGTGCCTGGAGCCGAAAACAAACCTACGAGCAGTACTTC.

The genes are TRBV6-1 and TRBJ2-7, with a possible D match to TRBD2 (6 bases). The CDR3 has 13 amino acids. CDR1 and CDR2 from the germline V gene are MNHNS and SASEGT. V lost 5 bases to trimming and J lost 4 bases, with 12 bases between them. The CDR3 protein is CASSRAGWYEQYF. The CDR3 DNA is TGTGCCAGCAGTCGGGCGGGGTGGTACGAGCAGTACTTC.

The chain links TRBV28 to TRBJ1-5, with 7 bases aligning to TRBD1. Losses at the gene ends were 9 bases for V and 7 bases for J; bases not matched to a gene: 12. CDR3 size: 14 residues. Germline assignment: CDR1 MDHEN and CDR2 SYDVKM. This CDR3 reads CASTEGARRQPQHF. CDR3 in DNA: TGTGCCAGTACCGAGGGGGCCCGGAGGCAGCCCCAGCATTTT.

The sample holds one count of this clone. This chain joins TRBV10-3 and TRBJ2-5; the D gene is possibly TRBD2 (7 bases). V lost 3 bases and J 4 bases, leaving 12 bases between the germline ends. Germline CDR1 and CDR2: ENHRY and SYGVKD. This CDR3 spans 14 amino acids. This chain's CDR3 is CAISDGRGGETQYF. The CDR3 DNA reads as TGTGCCATCAGTGATGGAAGGGGGGGAGAGACCCAGTACTTC.

CDR3 DNA: TGTGCCAGCAGTTTCGGACAGGGGGATGCGGAGGGCTACACCTTC. Its protein is CASSFGQGDAEGYTF. The rearrangement uses TRBV6-6 and TRBJ1-2, with TRBD1 matching 10 bases. J lost 8 bases, V lost 4 bases, and 10 bases had no gene match. Germline V gives CDR1 MNHNY, CDR2 SVGAGI (reference sequence). This CDR3 comprises 15 residues.

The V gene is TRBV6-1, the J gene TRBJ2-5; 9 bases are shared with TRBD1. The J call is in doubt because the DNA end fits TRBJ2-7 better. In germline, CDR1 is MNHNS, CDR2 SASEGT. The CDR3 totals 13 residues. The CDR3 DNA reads TGTGCCAGCAGTGTGGACAGGGGATACGAGCAGTACTTC. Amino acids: CASSVDRGYEQYF.

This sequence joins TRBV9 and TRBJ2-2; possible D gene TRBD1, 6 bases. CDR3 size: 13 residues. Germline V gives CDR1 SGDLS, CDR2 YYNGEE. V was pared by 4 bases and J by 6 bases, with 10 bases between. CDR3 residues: CASSLQGAGELFF. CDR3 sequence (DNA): TGTGCCAGCAGCTTACAGGGTGCCGGGGAGCTGTTTTTT.

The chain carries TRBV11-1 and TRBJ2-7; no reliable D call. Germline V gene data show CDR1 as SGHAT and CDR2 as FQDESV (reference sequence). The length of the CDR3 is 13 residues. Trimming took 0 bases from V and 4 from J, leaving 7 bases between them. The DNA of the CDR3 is TGTGCCAGCAGCTTAGCGCGCGTGTACGAGCAGTACTTC. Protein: CASSLARVYEQYF.

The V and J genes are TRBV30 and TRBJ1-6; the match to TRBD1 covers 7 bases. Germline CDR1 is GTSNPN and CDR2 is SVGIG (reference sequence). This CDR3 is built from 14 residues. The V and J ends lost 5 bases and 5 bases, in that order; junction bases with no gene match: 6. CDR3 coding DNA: TGTGCCTGGGACAGGGTATCGAATAATTCACCCCTCCACTTT. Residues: CAWDRVSNNSPLHF.